Each of the 11 T cell receptor beta chains below was sequenced from the same sample in a study of T-cell reconstitution after alpha-beta-depleted transplantation in children. Unique molecular identifiers were incorporated during preparation of the TCRbeta library. TCRdb re-called the PCR reads with MiXCR, one entry per CDR3 protein. The table lists 750,000 to 950,000 distinct CDR3 sequences, approximately 15% of them singletons, with roughly 4.8% in the top ten. Source: PBMCs, mostly from graft donor cells, taken 360 days after TCRalphabeta/CD19-depleted stem cell transplant. These receptors all stem from a male patient between 5 and 17 years old who had a stem cell transplant for acute lymphoblastic leukemia, so the T cells may come from the graft donor.

This clonotype was seen a handful of times. The rearrangement links TRBV12-3 or TRBV12-4 to TRBJ1-1; TRBD1 aligns across 8 bases. The CDR3 covers 15 residues. With V trimmed by 7 bases and J by 3 bases, 10 bases remained unmatched. The CDR3 DNA sequence: TGTGCCAGCAATCTCGGACAGGGAAGTCACACTGAAGCTTTCTTT. Amino acid sequence: CASNLGQGSHTEAFF.

The genes are TRBV5-5 and TRBJ2-2, with TRBD2 as a possible D gene (5 bases). The germline V gene encodes CDR1 SGHKS and CDR2 YYEKEE (reference sequence). V lost 1 base and J lost 3, with 10 bases in between. This CDR3 comprises 15 residues. CDR3 sequence (DNA): TGTGCCAGCAGCTTGAGGGCAGCGGACACCGGGGAGCTGTTTTTT. Amino acids: CASSLRAADTGELFF. Drawing the rest from reference TRBV5-5 and TRBJ2-2, the complete variable domain is DAGVTQSPTHLIKTRGQQVTLRCSPISGHKSVSWYQQVLGQGPQFIFQYYEKEERGRGNFPDRFSARQFPNYSSELNVNALLLGDSALYLCASSLRAADTGELFFGEGSRLTVL.

This clonotype was detected only a few times. V is TRBV5-1 and J is TRBJ1-1, with D hard to call. There are 16 residues in the CDR3. Germline assignment: CDR1 SGHRS and CDR2 YFSETQ. V was trimmed by 0 bases and J by 0 bases, leaving 12 bases between them. The CDR3 spells CASSLALDGLNTEAFF. The CDR3 DNA follows: TGCGCCAGCAGCTTGGCCCTAGACGGACTGAACACTGAAGCTTTCTTT.

This clonotype was recorded many times. The J gene is TRBJ2-7, the V gene TRBV11-2; 11 bases are shared with TRBD2. CDR1 is SGHAT and CDR2 is FQNNGV in the germline V gene. This CDR3 spans 16 amino acids. With 7 bases clipped from V and 0 bases from J, the junction kept 8 bases outside the gene matches. The CDR3 region has the DNA TGTGCCAGCATCCCTCCGGGACTAGCGGACTCCTACGAGCAGTACTTC. This gives the protein CASIPPGLADSYEQYF.

The chain recombines TRBV10-1 with TRBJ2-7, with D possibly matching TRBD1 (5 bases). The germline gives CDR1 WNHNN, CDR2 SYGVQD (reference sequence). Trimming pared 0 bases from V and 3 bases from J, leaving 12 bases between. The CDR3 runs to 15 residues. In DNA, the CDR3 is TGCGCCAGCAGTGAGTCGTTAACAGGAGACTACGAGCAGTACTTC. Its translation is CASSESLTGDYEQYF.

The J gene is TRBJ2-3, the V gene TRBV10-3; D is unclear. V gave up 6 bases and J gave up 0 bases, with 22 bases separating them. This CDR3 is built from 18 residues. From germline, CDR1 is ENHRY and CDR2 SYGVKD. The CDR3 reads CAISPHLEPTFSTDTQYF. For the CDR3, the DNA is TGTGCCATCAGCCCTCACCTTGAGCCGACATTTAGCACAGATACGCAGTATTTT.

This clonotype has just a few counts. V gene TRBV3-1 combines with J gene TRBJ2-3, with 11 bases lining up with TRBD2. Germline V gene lookup returns CDR1 LGHDT and CDR2 YNNKEL (reference sequence). This CDR3 region has 16 residues. V lost 4 bases to trimming and J lost 2 bases; unmatched junction nucleotides: 5. CDR3 in DNA: TGTGCCAGCAGCCTTCGACTAGCGGGACTCACAGATACGCAGTATTTT. This gives the protein CASSLRLAGLTDTQYF.

This clonotype was observed a few times. The V and J genes are TRBV5-1 and TRBJ1-4; TRBD1 matches at 7 bases. The ends lost 3 bases at V and 7 bases at J; junction bases unmatched: 12. Germline lookup yields CDR1 SGHRS and CDR2 YFSETQ. This CDR3 comprises 16 residues. CDR3 coding DNA: TGCGCCAGCAGCTCTTTTACAGGGGCCGGGAGTGAAAAACTGTTTTTT. Protein sequence: CASSSFTGAGSEKLFF.

This clonotype was detected a few times. The J gene is TRBJ1-1, the V gene TRBV11-2, with D unclear. CDR3 length equals 16 residues. Trimming shortened V by 1 base and J by 6 bases, and 18 bases separated the two germline ends. Germline CDR1 reads SGHAT; CDR2 reads FQNNGV. The CDR3 nucleotides are TGTGCCAGCAGCTTAGTTTTGGGAAAGAGTGGGGCTGAAGCTTTCTTT. This sequence encodes CASSLVLGKSGAEAFF.

The chain combines TRBV25-1 with TRBJ2-3; the match to TRBD2 covers 7 bases. The CDR3 is 16 amino acids. Germline loops: CDR1 MGHDK, CDR2 SYGVNS. Trimming took 1 base from V and 2 from J; bases not matched to a gene: 6. CDR3 nucleotide sequence: TGTGCCAGCAGTGAATGGGGGGGACGTACCACAGATACGCAGTATTTT. It is translated as CASSEWGGRTTDTQYF.

The chain carries TRBV5-1 and TRBJ2-1; a possible D gene is TRBD1 (5 bases). CDR3 length: 17 residues. Trimming shortened V by 0 bases and J by 1 base, and 14 bases separated the two germline ends. Germline loops: CDR1 SGHRS, CDR2 YFSETQ. DNA for the CDR3: TGCGCCAGCAGCTTGGGGACCAGGGTGGGGTCCTACAATGAGCAGTTCTTC. This encodes CASSLGTRVGSYNEQFF.